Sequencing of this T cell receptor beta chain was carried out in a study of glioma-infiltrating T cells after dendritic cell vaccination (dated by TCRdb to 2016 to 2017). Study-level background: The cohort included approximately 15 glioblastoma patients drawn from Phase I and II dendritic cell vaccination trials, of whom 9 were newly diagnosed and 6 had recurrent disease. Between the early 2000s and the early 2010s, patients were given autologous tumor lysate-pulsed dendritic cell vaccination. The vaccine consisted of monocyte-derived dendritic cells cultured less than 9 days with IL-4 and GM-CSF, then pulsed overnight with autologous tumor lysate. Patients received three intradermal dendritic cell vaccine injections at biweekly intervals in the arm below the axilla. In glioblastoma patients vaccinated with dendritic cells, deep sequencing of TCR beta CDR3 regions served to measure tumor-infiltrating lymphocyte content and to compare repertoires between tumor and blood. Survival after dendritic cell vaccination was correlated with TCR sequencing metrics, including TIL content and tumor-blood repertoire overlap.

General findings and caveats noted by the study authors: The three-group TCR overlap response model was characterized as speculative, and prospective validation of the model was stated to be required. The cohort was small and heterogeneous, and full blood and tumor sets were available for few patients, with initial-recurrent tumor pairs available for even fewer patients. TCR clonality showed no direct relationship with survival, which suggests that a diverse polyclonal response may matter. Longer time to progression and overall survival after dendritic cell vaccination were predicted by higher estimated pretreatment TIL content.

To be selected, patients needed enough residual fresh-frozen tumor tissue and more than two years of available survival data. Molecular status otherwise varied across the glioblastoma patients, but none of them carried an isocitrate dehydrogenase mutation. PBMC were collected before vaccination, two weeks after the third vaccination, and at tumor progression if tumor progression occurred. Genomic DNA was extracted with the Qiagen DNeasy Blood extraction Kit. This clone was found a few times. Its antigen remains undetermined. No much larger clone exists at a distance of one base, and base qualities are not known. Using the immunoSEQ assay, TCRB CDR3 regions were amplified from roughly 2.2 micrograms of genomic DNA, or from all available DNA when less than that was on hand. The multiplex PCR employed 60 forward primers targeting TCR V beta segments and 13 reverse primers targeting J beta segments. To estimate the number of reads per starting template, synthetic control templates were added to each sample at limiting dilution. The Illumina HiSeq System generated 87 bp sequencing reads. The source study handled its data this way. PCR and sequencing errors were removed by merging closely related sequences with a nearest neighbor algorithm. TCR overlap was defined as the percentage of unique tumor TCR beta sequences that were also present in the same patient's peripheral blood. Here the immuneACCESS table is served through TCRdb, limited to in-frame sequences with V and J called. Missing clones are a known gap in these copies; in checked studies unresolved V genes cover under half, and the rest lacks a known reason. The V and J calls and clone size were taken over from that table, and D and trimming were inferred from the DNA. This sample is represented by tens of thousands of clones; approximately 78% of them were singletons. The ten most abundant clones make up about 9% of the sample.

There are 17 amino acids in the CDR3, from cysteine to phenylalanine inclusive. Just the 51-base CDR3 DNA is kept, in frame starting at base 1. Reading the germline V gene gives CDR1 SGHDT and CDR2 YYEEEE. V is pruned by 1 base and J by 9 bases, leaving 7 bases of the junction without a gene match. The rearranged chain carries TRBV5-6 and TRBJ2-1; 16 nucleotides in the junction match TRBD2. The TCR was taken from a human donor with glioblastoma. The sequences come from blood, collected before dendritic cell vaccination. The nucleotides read TGTGCCAGCAGCTTGTCTGGGACTAGCGGGGGGGTGGGTGAGCAGTTCTTC. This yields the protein CASSLSGTSGGVGEQFF. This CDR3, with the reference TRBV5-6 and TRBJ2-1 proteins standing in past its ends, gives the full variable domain DAGVTQSPTHLIKTRGQQVTLRCSPKSGHDTVSWYQQALGQGPQFIFQYYEEEERQRGNFPDRFSGHQFPNYSSELNVNALLLGDSALYLCASSLSGTSGGVGEQFFGPGTRLTVL.